This TCR beta chain stems from a study of blood T cells in healthy people across ages. At the level of the study: Template switching recovered approximately one barcoded beta molecule for every two T cells. Study-wide results and limits: Naive CD4+ cells and diversity were both higher in long-lived donors than in aged donors. Calculation of diversity from one million T cells yielded estimates considered to be underestimates.

Germline values: CDR1 SEHNR, CDR2 FQNEAQ (reference sequence). The CDR3 spans 15 residues. The ends were cut back, 1 base at V and 4 bases at J, with 13 bases in the middle. Every sample had a minimum of 6.5 million PBMCs isolated. Next came a second PCR, run for about 7 to 12 cycles, which used a sample-barcoded 5' primer along with a J-beta primer mix. One entry per CDR3 protein, called by TCRdb with MiXCR from the 5' RACE reads. The sample shows 1.5 million to 2 million distinct CDR3 sequences, approximately 50% of them seen only once. On this clonotype itself: Its antigen is unidentified.

Sequences were obtained from blood. The receptor comes from a woman between 40 and 55 years old in good health. The V gene is TRBV7-9, the J gene TRBJ2-5; TRBD1 might be the D (5 bases). This CDR3 reads CASSLVQAAAETQYF. The CDR3 coding sequence is TGTGCCAGCAGCTTAGTACAGGCTGCCGCAGAGACCCAGTACTTC.